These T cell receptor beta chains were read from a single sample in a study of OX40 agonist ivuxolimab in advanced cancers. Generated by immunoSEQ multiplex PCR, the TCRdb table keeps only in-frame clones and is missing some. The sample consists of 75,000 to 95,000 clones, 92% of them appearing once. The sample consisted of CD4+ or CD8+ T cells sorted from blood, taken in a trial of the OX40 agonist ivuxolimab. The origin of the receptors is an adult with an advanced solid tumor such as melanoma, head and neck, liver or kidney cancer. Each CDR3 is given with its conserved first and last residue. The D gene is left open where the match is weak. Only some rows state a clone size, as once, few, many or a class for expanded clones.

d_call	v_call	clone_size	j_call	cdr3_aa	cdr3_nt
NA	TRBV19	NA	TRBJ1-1	CASSRRTDLNTEAFF	TGTGCCAGTAGTCGACGGACAGACCTGAACACTGAAGCTTTCTTT
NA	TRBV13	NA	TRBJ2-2	CASSFYLSGFTGELFF	TGTGCCAGCAGCTTCTACCTTAGCGGCTTCACCGGGGAGCTGTTTTTT
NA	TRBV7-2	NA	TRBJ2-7	CASSPGTRLSSYEQYF	TGTGCCAGCAGCCCCGGGACTCGCCTTAGCTCCTACGAGCAGTACTTC
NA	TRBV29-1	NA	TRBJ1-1	CSVGGGTEAFF	TGCAGCGTGGGAGGGGGTACTGAAGCTTTCTTT
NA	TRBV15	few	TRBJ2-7	CATRKGGGESYEQYF	TGTGCCACCAGAAAGGGCGGGGGCGAATCCTACGAGCAGTACTTC
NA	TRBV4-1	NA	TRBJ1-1	CASSQGVLNTEAFF	TGCGCCAGCAGCCAAGGAGTCCTGAACACTGAAGCTTTCTTT
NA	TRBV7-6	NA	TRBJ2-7	CASSLGGREKPYEQYF	TGTGCCAGCAGCTTAGGGGGCAGGGAAAAACCCTACGAGCAGTACTTC
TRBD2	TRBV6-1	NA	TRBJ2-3	CASSEQVAGGMRDTQYF	TGTGCCAGCAGTGAACAAGTAGCGGGGGGGATGAGAGATACGCAGTATTTT
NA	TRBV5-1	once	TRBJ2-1	CASSPGHILSSYNEQFF	TGCGCCAGCAGCCCGGGACACATATTATCAAGCTACAATGAGCAGTTCTTC
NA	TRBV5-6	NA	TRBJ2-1	CASSLGGSSYNEQFF	TGTGCCAGCAGCTTGGGGGGGTCTTCCTACAATGAGCAGTTCTTC
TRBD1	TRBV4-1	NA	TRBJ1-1	CASSHRDRGMNTEAFF	TGCGCCAGCAGCCATCGGGACAGGGGGATGAACACTGAAGCTTTCTTT